The TCR beta chain described here comes from a study of blood T cell repertoires in COVID-19. Measured with immunoSEQ multiplex PCR; TCRdb has only the in-frame clones, and not every one. In the table there are over 200,000 clones, 80% to 90% of which are singletons. There are 15 residues in the CDR3. CDR1 and CDR2 (germline): KGHSH, LQKENI. The V gene lost 3 bases and the J gene lost 7 bases, with 19 bases spanning the gap. This receptor was taken from a woman aged 25-40 years who had been exposed to COVID-19. J is TRBJ2-7 and V is TRBV18, with no clear D. Material for sequencing was PBMCs or T cells enriched from blood (not recorded which). The CDR3, as DNA: TGTGCCAGCTCACCTGACCTACCCAGCTTGCGGGAGCAGTACTTC. Protein product: CASSPDLPSLREQYF.